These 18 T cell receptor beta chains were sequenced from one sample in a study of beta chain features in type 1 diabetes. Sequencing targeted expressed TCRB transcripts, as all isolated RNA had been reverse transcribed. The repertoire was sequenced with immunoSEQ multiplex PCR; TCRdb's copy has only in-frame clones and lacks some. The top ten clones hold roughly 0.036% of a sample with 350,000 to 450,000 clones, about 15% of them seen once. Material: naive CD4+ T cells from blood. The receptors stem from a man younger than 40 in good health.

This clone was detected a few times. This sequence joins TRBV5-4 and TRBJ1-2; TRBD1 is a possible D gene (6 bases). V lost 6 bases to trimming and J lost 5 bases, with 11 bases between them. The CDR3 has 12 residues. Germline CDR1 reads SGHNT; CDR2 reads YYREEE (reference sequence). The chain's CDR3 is CASKGVVYGYTF. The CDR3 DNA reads TGTGCCAGCAAGGGGGTCGTGTATGGCTACACCTTC.

The CDR3 loop reads CASSLVAQNTEAFF. In DNA, the CDR3 is TGTGCCAGCAGCTTAGTAGCACAAAACACTGAAGCTTTCTTT. The rearrangement links TRBV7-2 to TRBJ1-1; D remains unclear. V was shortened by 1 base and J by 2 bases, with 8 bases between the two germline ends. Per the germline V gene, CDR1 is SGHTA and CDR2 is FQGNSA. The CDR3 contains 14 residues.

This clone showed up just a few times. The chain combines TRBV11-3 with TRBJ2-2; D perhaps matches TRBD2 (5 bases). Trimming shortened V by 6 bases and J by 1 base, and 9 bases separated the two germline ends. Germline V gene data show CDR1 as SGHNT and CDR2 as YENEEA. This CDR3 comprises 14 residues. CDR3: CASRSGMNTGELFF. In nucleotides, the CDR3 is TGTGCCAGCAGGTCGGGAATGAACACCGGGGAGCTGTTTTTT.

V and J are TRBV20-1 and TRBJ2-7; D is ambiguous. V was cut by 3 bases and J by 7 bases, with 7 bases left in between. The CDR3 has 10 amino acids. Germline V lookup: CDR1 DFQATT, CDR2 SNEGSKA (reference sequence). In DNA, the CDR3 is TGCAGTGCTAGCCCTGAGGAGCAGTACTTC. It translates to CSASPEEQYF.

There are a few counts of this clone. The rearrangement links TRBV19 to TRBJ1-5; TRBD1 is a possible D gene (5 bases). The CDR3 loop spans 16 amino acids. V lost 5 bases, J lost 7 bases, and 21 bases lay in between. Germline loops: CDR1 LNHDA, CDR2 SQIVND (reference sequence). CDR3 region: CASSAAEMWGDQPQHF. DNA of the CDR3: TGTGCCAGTAGTGCTGCCGAGATGTGGGGGGACCAGCCCCAGCATTTT.

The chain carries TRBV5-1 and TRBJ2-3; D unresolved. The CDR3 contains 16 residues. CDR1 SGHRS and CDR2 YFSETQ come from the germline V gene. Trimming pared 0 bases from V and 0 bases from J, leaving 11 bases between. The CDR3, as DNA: TGCGCCAGCAGCTTGGGGCTACAGCCTAGCACAGATACGCAGTATTTT. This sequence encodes CASSLGLQPSTDTQYF.

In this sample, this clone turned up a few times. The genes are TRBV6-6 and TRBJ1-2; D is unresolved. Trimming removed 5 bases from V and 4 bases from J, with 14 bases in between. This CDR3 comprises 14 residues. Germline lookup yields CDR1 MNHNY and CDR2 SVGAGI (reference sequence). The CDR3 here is CASSTPTDGYGYTF. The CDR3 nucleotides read TGTGCCAGCAGTACTCCGACGGACGGCTATGGCTACACCTTC.

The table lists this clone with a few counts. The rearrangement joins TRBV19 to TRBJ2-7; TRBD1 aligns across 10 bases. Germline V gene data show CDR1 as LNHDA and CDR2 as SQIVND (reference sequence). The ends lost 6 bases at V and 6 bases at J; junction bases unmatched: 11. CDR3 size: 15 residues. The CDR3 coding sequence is TGTGCCAGTAGACGACACGAGACAGGGGGCGGCGAGCAGTACTTC. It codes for CASRRHETGGGEQYF.

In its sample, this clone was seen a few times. CDR3 sequence: CASSPQAVEKLFF. The CDR3 DNA follows: TGTGCCAGCAGCCCCCAGGCGGTCGAAAAACTGTTTTTT. The chain joins TRBV7-6 to TRBJ1-4; D unclear. V gave up 5 bases and J gave up 8 bases, with 12 bases separating them. This CDR3 has 13 amino acids. Per germline, CDR1 SGHVS and CDR2 FNYEAQ.

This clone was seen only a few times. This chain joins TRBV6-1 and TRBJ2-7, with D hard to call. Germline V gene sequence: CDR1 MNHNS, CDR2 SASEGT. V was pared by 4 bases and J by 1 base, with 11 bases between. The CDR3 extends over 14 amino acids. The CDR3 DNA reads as TGTGCCAGCAGTGCGTTGACGGAGTCCTACGAGCAGTACTTC. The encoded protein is CASSALTESYEQYF.

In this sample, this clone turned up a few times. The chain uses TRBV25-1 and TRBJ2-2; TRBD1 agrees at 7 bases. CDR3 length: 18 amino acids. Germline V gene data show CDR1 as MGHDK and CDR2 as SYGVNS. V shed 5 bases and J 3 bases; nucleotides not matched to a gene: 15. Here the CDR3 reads CASSSPLRTGGDTGELFF. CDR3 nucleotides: TGTGCCAGCAGTTCTCCTCTACGGACAGGCGGAGACACCGGGGAGCTGTTTTTT.

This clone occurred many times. CDR3 amino acids: CSVGASGGNIQYF. CDR3 bases: TGCAGCGTTGGCGCATCGGGGGGAAACATTCAGTACTTC. V usage is TRBV29-1 and J usage is TRBJ2-4, with 7 bases lining up with TRBD2. Germline CDR1 SQVTM, CDR2 ANQGSEA. CDR3 size: 13 residues. After removal of 4 bases from V and 6 bases from J, the junction contained 6 bases not matched to a gene.

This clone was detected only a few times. The CDR3 sequence: CAWTPGQPNYGYTF. DNA of the CDR3: TGTGCCTGGACCCCGGGACAGCCTAACTATGGCTACACCTTC. The chain couples TRBV30 to TRBJ1-2; 7 bases agree with TRBD1. The CDR3 loop spans 14 amino acids. Germline values: CDR1 GTSNPN, CDR2 SVGIG (reference sequence). Trimming took 4 bases from V and 0 from J; bases not matched to a gene: 5.

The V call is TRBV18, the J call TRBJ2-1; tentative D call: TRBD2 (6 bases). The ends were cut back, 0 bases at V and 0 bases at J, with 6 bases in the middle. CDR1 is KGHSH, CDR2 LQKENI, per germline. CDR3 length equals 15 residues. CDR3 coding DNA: TGTGCCAGCTCACCACCCGGGGGCTCCTACAATGAGCAGTTCTTC. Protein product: CASSPPGGSYNEQFF.

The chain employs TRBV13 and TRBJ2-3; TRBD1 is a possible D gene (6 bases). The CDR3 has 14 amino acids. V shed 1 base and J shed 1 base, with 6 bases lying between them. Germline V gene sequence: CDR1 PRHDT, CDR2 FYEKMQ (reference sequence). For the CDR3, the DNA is TGTGCCAGCAGCTTAGACAGGGGCACAGATACGCAGTATTTT. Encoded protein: CASSLDRGTDTQYF.

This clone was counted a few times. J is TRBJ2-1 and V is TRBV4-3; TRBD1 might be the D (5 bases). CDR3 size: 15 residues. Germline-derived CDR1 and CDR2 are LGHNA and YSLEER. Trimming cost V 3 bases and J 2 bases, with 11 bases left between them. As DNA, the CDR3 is TGCGCCAGCAGCCAGGGGCCCAGAACCTACAATGAGCAGTTCTTC. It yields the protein CASSQGPRTYNEQFF.

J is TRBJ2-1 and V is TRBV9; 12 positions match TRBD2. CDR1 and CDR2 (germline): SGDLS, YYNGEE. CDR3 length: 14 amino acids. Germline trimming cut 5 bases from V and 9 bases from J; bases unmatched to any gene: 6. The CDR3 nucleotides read TGTGCCAGCAGAGCTAGCGGGAGGGTGGGTGAGCAGTTCTTC. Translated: CASRASGRVGEQFF.

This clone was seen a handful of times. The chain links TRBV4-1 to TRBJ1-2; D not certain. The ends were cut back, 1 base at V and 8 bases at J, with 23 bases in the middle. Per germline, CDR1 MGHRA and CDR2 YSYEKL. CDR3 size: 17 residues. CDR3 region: CASSQGRARRNIGGYTF. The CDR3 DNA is TGCGCCAGCAGCCAAGGAAGGGCCAGGAGAAACATAGGCGGCTACACCTTC.